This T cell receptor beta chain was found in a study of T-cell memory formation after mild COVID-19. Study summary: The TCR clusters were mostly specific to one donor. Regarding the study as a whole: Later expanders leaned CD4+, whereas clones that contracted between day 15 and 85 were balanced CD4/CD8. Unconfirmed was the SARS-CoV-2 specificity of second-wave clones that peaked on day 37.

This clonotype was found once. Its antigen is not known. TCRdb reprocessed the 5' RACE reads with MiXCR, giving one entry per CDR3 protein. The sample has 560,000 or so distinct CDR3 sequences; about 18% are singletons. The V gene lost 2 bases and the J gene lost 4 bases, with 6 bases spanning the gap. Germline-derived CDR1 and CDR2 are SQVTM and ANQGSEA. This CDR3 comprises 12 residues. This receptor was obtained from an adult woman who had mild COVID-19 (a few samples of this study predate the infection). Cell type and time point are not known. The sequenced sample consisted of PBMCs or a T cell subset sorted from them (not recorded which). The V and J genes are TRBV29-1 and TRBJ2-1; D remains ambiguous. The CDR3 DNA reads TGCAGCGTTGAACAGACTTACAATGAGCAGTTCTTC. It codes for CSVEQTYNEQFF.